One sample yielded the 6 T cell receptor beta chains listed below, sequenced in a study of T cell repertoires in cytomegalovirus infection. In TCRdb, the reads were re-called with MiXCR into one record per CDR3 protein. The data contain about 920,000 distinct CDR3 sequences, 30% to 40% of them singletons. Antigen specificity for these receptors is unknown. Here the sequenced sample was cultured CD8+ T cells from PBMCs, taken from culture after CMV antigen stimulation. The receptors stem from a human donor in good health (CMV status not recorded). Some clones in this sample may be carry-over from other donors' samples.

Only a few counts were recorded for this clonotype. The J gene is TRBJ1-1, the V gene TRBV12-3 or TRBV12-4; D call uncertain. The CDR3 contains 14 residues. The V end was cut by 2 bases, the J end by 6 bases, with 13 bases between. CDR3 residues: CASSLSPLPAEAFF. In DNA form, the CDR3 reads TGTGCCAGCAGTTTAAGTCCGTTGCCAGCTGAAGCTTTCTTT.

This clonotype occurred a few times. This chain links TRBV7-9 with TRBJ2-1, with 9 positions matching TRBD2. The V and J ends lost 10 bases and 10 bases, in that order; junction bases with no gene match: 11. The length of the CDR3 is 13 residues. Germline V gives CDR1 SEHNR, CDR2 FQNEAQ (reference sequence). The CDR3, as DNA: TGTGCCACCTACGGCGGGGGGGCGGAAGAGCAGTTCTTC. It encodes CATYGGGAEEQFF.

The V gene is TRBV6-2 or TRBV6-3, the J gene TRBJ1-2, with a weak D call TRBD1 (5 bases). This CDR3 spans 15 amino acids. From germline, CDR1 is MNHEY and CDR2 SVGEGT. Trimming removed 6 bases from V and 1 base from J, with 15 bases in between. As DNA, the CDR3 is TGTGCCAGCAGACTCAGCCCACAGGATAACTATGGCTACACCTTC. Protein product: CASRLSPQDNYGYTF.

This clonotype appeared a few times. V and J are TRBV12-3 or TRBV12-4 and TRBJ2-1; 13 nucleotides line up with TRBD2. Trimming removed 3 bases from V and 7 bases from J; junction bases left unmatched: 3. The CDR3 runs 15 residues. The CDR3 here is CASSLETSGGNEQFF. The CDR3 nucleotides read TGTGCCAGCAGTTTGGAGACTAGCGGGGGGAATGAGCAGTTCTTC.

The chain employs TRBV15 and TRBJ2-5; D possibly matches TRBD1 or TRBD2 (6 bases each). The germline V gene encodes CDR1 LNHNV and CDR2 YYDKDF (reference sequence). The length of the CDR3 is 15 residues. The V and J ends lost 0 bases and 1 base respectively, with 9 bases between them. Written as DNA, the CDR3 is TGTGCCACCAGCAGAGATTGGGGGGCCCAAGAGACCCAGTACTTC. This sequence encodes CATSRDWGAQETQYF.

J is TRBJ2-5 and V is TRBV10-2; 10 bases are shared with TRBD1. Germline assignment: CDR1 WSHSY and CDR2 SAAADI. Unmatched junction bases numbered 10, after V lost 7 bases and J lost 5 bases. CDR3 length: 15 residues. The CDR3 DNA reads as TGCGCCAGCAAGCCGGGACAGGGGCTTTTCGAGACCCAGTACTTC. It specifies CASKPGQGLFETQYF.